Given below is one TCR beta chain in context. The data were taken from a study of PD-1 blockade in mismatch repair-deficient tumors. TCRdb keeps only in-frame clones here, not all; method: immunoSEQ multiplex PCR. The sample holds roughly 120,000 clones, around nine tenths seen once. Looked up from germline, CDR1 is MRHNA and CDR2 is SNTAGT. The V end was cut by 7 bases, the J end by 0 bases, with 18 bases between. The CDR3 has 16 amino acids. The rearrangement joins TRBV6-4 to TRBJ1-1; D may be TRBD1 (5 bases). The sample here was peripheral blood, taken approximately 72 weeks after starting pembrolizumab. The sequence came from an adult with mismatch repair-deficient cancer. The CDR3, as DNA: TGTGCCAGCACCCCGTCATGGGGCCTTATGAACACTGAAGCTTTCTTT. This translates into CASTPSWGLMNTEAFF.